The next 32 T cell receptor beta chains were all read from a single sample in a study of human T cells and chemical hapten exposure. TCRdb reanalysed the RACE reads using MiXCR and keeps one entry per CDR3 protein. The sample has approximately 340,000 distinct CDR3 sequences, 6% to 8.5% seen once. Time point: patch test 1, 2 weeks after DPC sensitization. Treatment in this sample: therapeutic diphenylcyclopropenone sensitization with weekly scalp DPC. The input for sequencing was whole blood, taken in connection with sensitization to the hapten diphenylcyclopropenone (DPC). The receptors here all came from a young woman with alopecia areata. Some clones in this sample may be carry-over from other donors' samples.

This clonotype appeared a few times. This rearrangement joins TRBV7-2 to TRBJ2-3; 10 nucleotides line up with TRBD2. Germline CDR1 is SGHTA and CDR2 is FQGNSA. The V gene end was trimmed by 4 bases and the J gene end by 4 bases; junction bases not matched to a gene: 11. CDR3 length: 17 residues. CDR3 in amino acids: CASSYSTLAGDPDTQYF. CDR3 DNA: TGTGCCAGCAGCTATTCCACCCTAGCGGGGGACCCAGATACGCAGTATTTT.

There are many counts of this clonotype. V usage is TRBV6-5 and J usage is TRBJ2-2; TRBD2 might be the D (7 bases). This CDR3 is built from 13 residues. The germline CDR1 and CDR2 sequences are MNHEY and SVGAGI. V dropped 10 bases and J dropped 3 bases, with 12 bases sitting between them. CDR3 DNA: TGTGCCATGGGGGGGCTGGACACCGGGGAGCTGTTTTTT. This translates into CAMGGLDTGELFF.

The chain is built from TRBV14 and TRBJ1-2, with TRBD1 matching 9 bases. Germline CDR1 and CDR2: SGHDN and FVKESK. J lost 3 bases, V lost 1 base, and 3 bases had no gene match. This CDR3 spans 15 amino acids. Written as DNA, the CDR3 is TGTGCCAGCAGCCAAGGGACAGGGGCTTACTATGGCTACACCTTC. Protein sequence: CASSQGTGAYYGYTF. Drawing the rest from reference TRBV14 and TRBJ1-2, the complete variable domain is EAGVTQFPSHSVIEKGQTVTLRCDPISGHDNLYWYRRVMGKEIKFLLHFVKESKQDESGMPNNRFLAERTGGTYSTLKVQPAELEDSGVYFCASSQGTGAYYGYTFGSGTRLTVV.

Ten or more counts support this clonotype. The genes are TRBV11-2 and TRBJ2-7; a weak D match, TRBD1 (7 bases). Trimming left V 6 bases short and J 6 bases short, with 15 bases between. The CDR3 is 13 amino acids. Per the germline V gene, CDR1 is SGHAT and CDR2 is FQNNGV. The CDR3 spells CASRHTGDSEQYF. As DNA, the CDR3 is TGTGCCAGCAGACACACAGGGGACTCCGAGCAGTACTTC.

The rearrangement joins TRBV7-2 to TRBJ1-1; maybe TRBD1 (6 bases). Germline V lookup: CDR1 SGHTA, CDR2 FQGNSA. V lost 5 bases to trimming and J lost 4 bases, with 17 bases between them. This CDR3 is built from 15 residues. CDR3 loop: CASSLSGGAGTEAFF. The CDR3 nucleotides read TGTGCCAGCAGCCTTTCTGGGGGCGCCGGCACTGAAGCTTTCTTT.

The chain employs TRBV10-3 and TRBJ1-2; D gene unclear. The CDR3 is 14 amino acids. V gave up 3 bases and J gave up 1 base, with 9 bases separating them. The V gene's germline CDR1 is ENHRY and CDR2 SYGVKD. CDR3 DNA: TGTGCCATCAGTGATAAGGGCCTTAACTATGGCTACACCTTC. Its translation: CAISDKGLNYGYTF.

This sequence joins TRBV10-3 and TRBJ1-1; maybe TRBD1 (5 bases). This CDR3 has 16 amino acids. V was pared by 6 bases and J by 3 bases, with 20 bases between. The germline gives CDR1 ENHRY, CDR2 SYGVKD. The CDR3 here is CAIRDRAGLSDTEAFF. Here the CDR3 DNA reads TGTGCCATCAGGGATCGGGCAGGGTTGTCGGACACTGAAGCTTTCTTT.

This clonotype was found a few times. This chain connects TRBV12-3 or TRBV12-4 to TRBJ2-1; TRBD2 matches 8 bases. CDR3 length: 17 residues. V lost 5 bases to trimming and J lost 0 bases; unmatched junction nucleotides: 9. The CDR3: CASSPAGGRGSYNEQFF. The CDR3 DNA reads TGTGCCAGCAGTCCCGCGGGGGGCCGGGGCTCCTACAATGAGCAGTTCTTC.

This clonotype was found many times. This chain joins TRBV4-2 and TRBJ2-1; D remains unclear. The CDR3 has 16 amino acids. CDR1 and CDR2 from the germline V gene are LGHNA and YNFKEQ. V lost 1 base, J lost 0 bases, and 10 bases lay in between. DNA of the CDR3: TGTGCCAGCAGCCAAGGGCCTCTAAGCTCCTACAATGAGCAGTTCTTC. The encoded protein is CASSQGPLSSYNEQFF.

This clonotype was picked up many times. This chain uses TRBV6-4 with TRBJ2-3; 10 bases align to TRBD2. Trimming removed 4 bases from V and 5 bases from J; junction bases left unmatched: 9. CDR3 size: 16 residues. Germline CDR1 MRHNA, CDR2 SNTAGT. DNA of the CDR3: TGTGCCAGCAGTGCGGAAAGCGGGGGGGCCGTAGATACGCAGTATTTT. Translation gives CASSAESGGAVDTQYF.

This clonotype was counted between two and nine times. The chain's CDR3 is CSTAPRGAVYEQYF. CDR3 nucleotides: TGCAGTACCGCCCCCCGGGGGGCCGTCTACGAGCAGTACTTC. This sequence joins TRBV20-1 and TRBJ2-7, with a possible D match to TRBD2 (7 bases). Trimming shortened V by 8 bases and J by 3 bases, and 20 bases separated the two germline ends. CDR1 is DFQATT, CDR2 SNEGSKA, per germline (reference sequence). The CDR3 is 14 residues long.

The chain uses TRBV7-2 and TRBJ1-5; no clear D gene. Trimming removed 1 base at V and 0 bases at J, with 4 bases between. Per germline, CDR1 SGHTA and CDR2 FQGNSA. This CDR3 spans 14 amino acids. CDR3 loop: CASSLVSSNQPQHF. CDR3 DNA sequence: TGTGCCAGCAGCTTAGTGTCTAGCAATCAGCCCCAGCATTTT.

A few counts support this clonotype. The V call is TRBV6-1, the J call TRBJ1-2, with D perhaps TRBD1 (5 bases). Trimming shortened V by 6 bases and J by 2 bases, and 10 bases separated the two germline ends. CDR1 and CDR2 from the germline V gene are MNHNS and SASEGT. The CDR3 spans 13 residues. In nucleotides, the CDR3 is TGTGCCAGCAGACAGGAGAGAAACTATGGCTACACCTTC. It yields the protein CASRQERNYGYTF.

There are many counts of this clonotype. The chain uses TRBV1 and TRBJ2-1; TRBD1, as called in the table, went unchecked against the DNA. TRBV1 is listed as a pseudogene. This CDR3 has 19 amino acids. The CDR3 region is CTSSQERWDTRSSYNEQFF. In nucleotides, the CDR3 is TGCACCAGCAGCCAAGAGAGGTGGGACACCAGGAGCTCCTACAATGAGCAGTTCTTC.

The chain recombines TRBV29-1 with TRBJ1-2, with D possibly being TRBD1 (5 bases). Trimming took 3 bases from V and 2 from J, leaving 10 bases between them. The germline gives CDR1 SQVTM, CDR2 ANQGSEA. The CDR3 contains 13 residues. For the CDR3, the DNA is TGCAGCGTTGACTTGACAGCGAACTATGGCTACACCTTC. Residues: CSVDLTANYGYTF.

Many counts were recorded for this clonotype. The CDR3 reads CAISGTEDTGELFF. CDR3 in DNA: TGTGCCATCAGTGGGACGGAAGACACCGGGGAGCTGTTTTTT. The rearrangement links TRBV10-3 to TRBJ2-2; D is unresolved. CDR1 ENHRY and CDR2 SYGVKD come from the germline V gene. V shed 4 bases and J shed 3 bases, with 9 bases lying between them. The CDR3 runs to 14 residues.

V gene TRBV7-2 combines with J gene TRBJ2-7; 7 bases agree with TRBD1. Germline lookup yields CDR1 SGHTA and CDR2 FQGNSA. The length of the CDR3 is 15 residues. V lost 1 base, J lost 6 bases, and 9 bases stayed unmatched. In DNA form, the CDR3 reads TGTGCCAGCAGCTTAGTGGGGTCGGCAGGGGGCGAGCAGTACTTC. Translation gives CASSLVGSAGGEQYF.

This clonotype was seen repeatedly, ten times or more. The gene calls are TRBV6-5 and TRBJ2-2; 11 nucleotides match TRBD2. In germline, CDR1 is MNHEY, CDR2 SVGAGI. V lost 6 bases, J lost 5 bases, and 5 bases stayed unmatched. The CDR3 is 15 residues long. CDR3 sequence (DNA): TGTGCCAGCAGCTTTAGCGGGGGGGCGACCGGGGAGCTGTTTTTT. Amino acids: CASSFSGGATGELFF.

This clonotype has more than one count but fewer than ten. J is TRBJ1-2 and V is TRBV7-3; 8 bases fit TRBD1. Looked up from germline, CDR1 is SGHTA and CDR2 is FQGTGA. The CDR3 spans 14 residues. V shed 0 bases and J 8 bases; nucleotides not matched to a gene: 5. The DNA for the CDR3 is TGTGCCAGCAGCTTAACATCAGGGGGCCGCGGCTACACCTTC. Translation gives CASSLTSGGRGYTF.

This clonotype was recorded a few times. The chain combines TRBV5-6 with TRBJ2-7, with D perhaps TRBD1 or TRBD2 (5 bases each). The CDR3 sequence is 14 residues long. Germline V CDR1 and CDR2: SGHDT, YYEEEE. Between the trimmed V and J ends, which lost 0 bases and 6 bases, there was a span of 13 bases. The CDR3 DNA is TGTGCCAGCAGCTTGGTCCAGGGACCTGGCGAGCAGTACTTC. Its translation is CASSLVQGPGEQYF. The whole variable domain, filled in from reference TRBV5-6 and TRBJ2-7, reads DAGVTQSPTHLIKTRGQQVTLRCSPKSGHDTVSWYQQALGQGPQFIFQYYEEEERQRGNFPDRFSGHQFPNYSSELNVNALLLGDSALYLCASSLVQGPGEQYFGPGTRLTVT.

This clonotype was found a few times. The V gene is TRBV29-1, the J gene TRBJ2-7, with TRBD2 matching 11 bases. Germline trimming cut 4 bases from V and 0 bases from J; bases unmatched to any gene: 8. There are 16 residues in the CDR3. CDR1 is SQVTM, CDR2 ANQGSEA, per germline. In nucleotides, the CDR3 is TGCAGCGTTGTTGGGGCTAGCGGGGGGTTCTCCTACGAGCAGTACTTC. Protein: CSVVGASGGFSYEQYF.

This chain's CDR3 is CASSYPKRGNTIYF. CDR3 nucleotide sequence: TGTGCCAGCAGTTACCCCAAGCGGGGAAACACCATATATTTT. The chain combines TRBV6-6 with TRBJ1-3; D not certain. The V end was cut by 2 bases, the J end by 4 bases, with 9 bases between. CDR3 size: 14 residues. The germline V gene encodes CDR1 MNHNY and CDR2 SVGAGI (reference sequence).

This clonotype was seen a handful of times. This chain links TRBV27 with TRBJ2-7; possible D gene TRBD2, 6 bases. V lost 6 bases, J lost 3 bases, and 18 bases lay in between. CDR3 length: 15 residues. The germline V gene encodes CDR1 MNHEY and CDR2 SMNVEV (reference sequence). CDR3 amino acids: CASRTGRGPLYEQYF. CDR3 bases: TGTGCCAGCAGAACCGGGCGGGGTCCCCTCTACGAGCAGTACTTC.

The sample holds many counts of this clonotype. The CDR3 nucleotides are TGCGCCAGCAGCCAAGTTTCGAGGGCAGATACGCAGTATTTT. Protein: CASSQVSRADTQYF. The genes are TRBV4-1 and TRBJ2-3; D might be TRBD2 (5 bases). The CDR3 covers 14 residues. Germline CDR1 MGHRA, CDR2 YSYEKL. V lost 1 base and J lost 4, with 9 bases in between.

This clonotype was detected ten times or more. This rearrangement joins TRBV3-1 to TRBJ1-1; no reliable D call. V dropped 4 bases and J dropped 4 bases, with 16 bases sitting between them. Per germline, CDR1 LGHDT and CDR2 YNNKEL (reference sequence). The CDR3 covers 15 residues. DNA for the CDR3: TGTGCCAGCAGCCGCCAGGACTTGTATGGCACTGAAGCTTTCTTT. Its translation: CASSRQDLYGTEAFF.

This clonotype was seen at least ten times. V is TRBV6-4 and J is TRBJ1-6; 9 bases line up with TRBD1. The length of the CDR3 is 17 residues. Germline trimming cut 9 bases from V and 3 bases from J; bases unmatched to any gene: 12. Germline lookup yields CDR1 MRHNA and CDR2 SNTAGT. The CDR3 bases are TGTGCCAGGGGGACAGGGATTACTTCGCACTATAATTCACCCCTCCACTTT. It is translated as CARGTGITSHYNSPLHF.

CDR3 sequence: CASSLRRSPRRPYEQYF. CDR3 sequence (DNA): TGCGCCAGCAGCTTGCGGAGGTCACCTCGACGGCCCTACGAGCAGTACTTC. The chain carries TRBV5-1 and TRBJ2-7; weak D call: TRBD2 (5 bases). The germline CDR1 and CDR2 sequences are SGHRS and YFSETQ. V lost 1 base to trimming and J lost 2 bases, with 19 bases between them. This CDR3 is 17 amino acids long.

The genes are TRBV3-1 and TRBJ1-1, with D unclear. This CDR3 is 16 amino acids long. Trimming stripped 0 bases from V and 5 bases from J, with 16 bases between. The germline CDR1 and CDR2 sequences are LGHDT and YNNKEL (reference sequence). The CDR3 DNA follows: TGTGCCAGCAGCCAAGAAGCGGTGGGATTGGGGACTGAAGCTTTCTTT. Encoded protein: CASSQEAVGLGTEAFF.

This clonotype was seen ten or more times. This chain connects TRBV6-5 to TRBJ1-4; 7 bases are shared with TRBD1. Germline values: CDR1 MNHEY, CDR2 SVGAGI. Losses at the gene ends were 8 bases for V and 8 bases for J; bases not matched to a gene: 14. CDR3 length equals 15 residues. CDR3 nucleotide sequence: TGTGCCAGCCGGAAGAACAGGGGATGGGGAGAAAAACTGTTTTTT. Protein product: CASRKNRGWGEKLFF.

Concerning this clonotype itself: No DNA is shown, since the ends of the CDR3 on it are uncertain; the CDR3 is the one TCRdb lists. The chain has TRBV27 and TRBJ2-2; TRBD2 reflects the table's D call only, with no check against the DNA. Germline CDR1 reads MNHEY; CDR2 reads SMNVEV (reference sequence). The CDR3 contains 16 residues when both ends are counted. This CDR3 reads CASSFRLAETPGSCFF.

The rearrangement joins TRBV18 to TRBJ2-1; D is unclear. The germline CDR1 and CDR2 sequences are KGHSH and LQKENI. The CDR3 extends over 16 amino acids. Trimming took off 0 bases at V and 0 bases at J, with 9 bases between the two ends. DNA of the CDR3: TGTGCCAGCTCACCACCCCGGGTTAGCTCCTACAATGAGCAGTTCTTC. Its translation: CASSPPRVSSYNEQFF.

This clonotype came up a few times. The CDR3 DNA follows: TGTGCCAGCGGAGGGGTAGGGGACTATGGCTACACCTTC. Its translation is CASGGVGDYGYTF. The chain carries TRBV7-9 and TRBJ1-2, with D possibly matching TRBD1 (5 bases). The V end was cut by 8 bases, the J end by 3 bases, with 13 bases between. The CDR3 is 13 amino acids. From germline, CDR1 is SEHNR and CDR2 FQNEAQ (reference sequence).